The T cell receptor beta chain under discussion was sequenced for a study of T-cell memory formation after mild COVID-19. General study points: Most CD4+ clones that shrank were in CM and EM, while CD8+ ones turned up in EMRA.

This clonotype was counted a few times. Antigen: not known. The V gene's germline CDR1 is MNHEY and CDR2 SVGAGI. Losses at the gene ends were 6 bases for V and 7 bases for J; bases not matched to a gene: 12. This CDR3 spans 15 amino acids. TCRdb analysed the 5' RACE reads with MiXCR anew, one entry per CDR3 protein. The table lists 450,000 to 700,000 distinct CDR3 sequences, 15% to 20% of them singletons. This sequence was found in an adult woman who had mild COVID-19 (a few samples of this study predate the infection). Cell type and time point are not known. This chain links TRBV6-5 with TRBJ1-2; 9 nucleotides match TRBD1. The sample was PBMCs or a T cell subset sorted from them (not recorded which). This chain's CDR3 is CASSLTGTGSSGYTF. Here the CDR3 DNA reads TGTGCCAGCAGCCTTACCGGGACAGGGTCGAGTGGCTACACCTTC.